This TCR beta chain was captured by sequencing in a study of control samples from healthy donors and cancer patients. Data came from immunoSEQ multiplex PCR; TCRdb stores just in-frame clones and leaves some out. The sample has under 200,000 clones, 88% seen once. The CDR3 has 12 residues. As for this clone: One end of the junction is discordant with germline, which a read error may explain.

The sample was blood. This chain connects TRBV12-3 or TRBV12-4 to TRBJ2-3; 8 positions match TRBD1. The clonotype comes from a woman in her 30s in good health. CDR3 DNA: TGTGCCAGCAGCGCGGACAGGGCAAGTGCGAATTTT. Protein: CASSADRASANF.